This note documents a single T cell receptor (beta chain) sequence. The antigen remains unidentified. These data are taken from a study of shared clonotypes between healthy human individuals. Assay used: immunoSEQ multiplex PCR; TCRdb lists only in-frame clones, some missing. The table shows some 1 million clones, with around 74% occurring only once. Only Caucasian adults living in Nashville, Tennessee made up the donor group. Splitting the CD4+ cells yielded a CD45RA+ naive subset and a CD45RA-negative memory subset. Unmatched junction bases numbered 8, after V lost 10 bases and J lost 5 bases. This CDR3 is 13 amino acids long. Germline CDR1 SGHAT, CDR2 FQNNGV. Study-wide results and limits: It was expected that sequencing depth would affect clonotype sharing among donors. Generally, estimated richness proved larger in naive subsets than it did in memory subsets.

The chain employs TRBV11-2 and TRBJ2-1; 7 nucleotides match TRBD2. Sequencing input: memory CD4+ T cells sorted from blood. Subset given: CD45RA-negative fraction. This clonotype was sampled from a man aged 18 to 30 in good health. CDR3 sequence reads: CATQTGTNNEQFF. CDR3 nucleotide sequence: TGTGCCACTCAGACCGGGACTAACAATGAGCAGTTCTTC.